The 8 T cell receptor beta chains in this list originate from one sample, sequenced in a study of T cell responses to AZD1222 COVID-19 vaccine (dated by TCRdb to the early 2020s). Libraries were built with the immunoSEQ multiplex PCR assay. The clones in this table, taken by TCRdb from immuneACCESS, are in-frame only. Not every clone is retained; where verified, under half of the shortfall comes from an unresolved V gene, and the cause of the rest is unknown. Recorded for this sample are roughly 150,000 clones; roughly 91% of them occurred a single time. Clones ranked in the top ten supply just under 2% of the sample. The time point tag for this specimen amounts to: about 28 days (+/-7) after the second vaccine dose. Sample: peripheral blood, taken 28 days after the second AZD1222 dose. The receptors derive from an adult who received the AZD1222 COVID-19 vaccine.

The V call is TRBV6-5, the J call TRBJ2-5; D uncertain. The CDR3 totals 15 residues. The germline V and J ends were trimmed by 0 bases and 4 bases, with 12 bases remaining between them. Per the germline V gene, CDR1 is MNHEY and CDR2 is SVGAGI. The CDR3 reads CASSYSILPPETQYF. The CDR3 coding sequence is TGTGCCAGCAGTTACTCCATTTTACCGCCAGAGACCCAGTACTTC.

V usage is TRBV7-9 and J usage is TRBJ2-7; 8 positions agree with TRBD2. The CDR3 has 14 amino acids. Trimming took 1 base from V and 6 from J; bases not matched to a gene: 5. The germline V gene has CDR1 SEHNR and CDR2 FQNEAQ (reference sequence). CDR3 bases: TGTGCCAGCAGCTTAGTCGGGAGGGCCGGCGAGCAGTACTTC. Encoded protein: CASSLVGRAGEQYF.

This clone is a singleton in its sample. The rearrangement links TRBV10-2 to TRBJ2-2; 7 positions agree with TRBD2. Looked up from germline, CDR1 is WSHSY and CDR2 is SAAADI. V lost 8 bases, J lost 1 base, and 4 bases stayed unmatched. The CDR3 has 14 amino acids. The CDR3 DNA is TGCGCCAGCTCAGGCGGGGGGAACACCGGGGAGCTGTTTTTT. Its protein is CASSGGGNTGELFF.

The CDR3 nucleotides are TGTGCCAGCAGCCCCTCAACAGGGGCCTACTTTGAGCAGTACTTC. Protein: CASSPSTGAYFEQYF. This chain links TRBV6-6 with TRBJ2-7, with 7 positions matching TRBD1. The CDR3 covers 15 residues. Germline V lookup: CDR1 MNHNY, CDR2 SVGAGI (reference sequence). Trimming at V came to 6 bases and at J to 7 bases, leaving 15 bases not matched to a gene.

The J gene is TRBJ1-3, the V gene TRBV20-1; perhaps TRBD1 as D (5 bases). CDR1 and CDR2 (germline): DFQATT, SNEGSKA (reference sequence). The V end was cut by 3 bases, the J end by 2 bases, with 8 bases between. The CDR3 contains 13 residues. The CDR3 DNA sequence: TGCAGTGCTAGTTTCAGGGCTGGAAACACCATATATTTT. Translation gives CSASFRAGNTIYF.

This chain joins TRBV6-1 and TRBJ2-1; TRBD2 matches 10 bases. Germline V gives CDR1 MNHNS, CDR2 SASEGT. The CDR3 is 14 residues long. V trimming: 2 bases; J trimming: 9 bases; junction bases outside the gene matches: 4. For the CDR3, the DNA is TGTGCCAGCAGTGAAAGCGGGGGGGATCTTGAGCAGTTCTTC. Amino acid sequence: CASSESGGDLEQFF.

In this sample, this clone turned up a few times. The CDR3 reads CASSLDRTGQSPLHF. In nucleotides, the CDR3 is TGTGCCAGCAGCTTAGACCGGACAGGGCAATCACCCCTCCACTTT. This chain links TRBV7-9 with TRBJ1-6; 8 bases match TRBD1. J lost 10 bases, V lost 1 base, and 6 bases had no gene match. The V gene's germline CDR1 is SEHNR and CDR2 FQNEAQ (reference sequence). The CDR3 runs 15 residues.

A few counts support this clone. The rearrangement links TRBV19 to TRBJ1-5; D may be TRBD1 (5 bases). Trimming took off 3 bases at V and 1 base at J, with 19 bases between the two ends. CDR1 LNHDA and CDR2 SQIVND come from the germline V gene (reference sequence). The CDR3 is 18 residues long. In DNA form, the CDR3 reads TGTGCCAGTAGTATTCGGGCTCAGCTCCGGGACAGCAATCAGCCCCAGCATTTT. This translates into CASSIRAQLRDSNQPQHF.